Reported below is one T cell receptor (beta chain). Its cognate antigen is unknown. RNA in amounts of roughly 0.5 to 1 ug was reverse transcribed with random hexamers. The immunoSEQ assay covered 54 Vbeta and 13 Jbeta segments for CDR3. TCRdb fed the immunoSEQ multiplex PCR reads into MiXCR, producing one record per CDR3 protein. This sample has about 150,000 distinct CDR3 sequences, with approximately 95% found just once. This specimen comes from a study of CD8 T cells in Susac syndrome. Sequencing of TCR beta was performed on blood CD8+ T cells and on blood CD4+ T cells. The V gene's germline CDR1 is SGHRS and CDR2 YFSETQ. The CDR3 is 15 amino acids. With V trimmed by 1 base and J by 6 bases, 7 bases remained unmatched. Findings and limits, study-wide: The study recognized that its TCR sequencing and HLA analysis covered a relatively small number of individuals.

The source of this sequence is a human donor with multiple sclerosis. Input material: CD4+ T cells from PBMCs. This chain connects TRBV5-1 to TRBJ2-3; 8 nucleotides match TRBD2. The chain's CDR3 is CASSLIAGPPDTQYF. The CDR3, as DNA: TGCGCCAGCAGCTTGATAGCGGGGCCGCCCGATACGCAGTATTTT.